This entry lists 29 T cell receptor beta chains sequenced from one sample in a study of CD8+ T cells in alopecia areata. Once RNA had been extracted, it was reverse transcribed into cDNA to act as the sequencing template. TCRdb's copy holds only in-frame clones and misses some; the assay was immunoSEQ multiplex PCR. The sample includes over 150,000 clones, just over 55% of them seen just once. Material: CD8+ T cells sorted from blood. These receptor sequences come from a human donor in good health.

The gene calls are TRBV15 and TRBJ2-1; possibly TRBD1 for D (6 bases). CDR3 size: 12 residues. The V and J ends lost 5 bases and 15 bases respectively, with 17 bases between them. The germline V gene encodes CDR1 LNHNV and CDR2 YYDKDF (reference sequence). The CDR3 here is CATSRSQGLPFF. Written as DNA, the CDR3 is TGTGCCACCAGCCGATCCCAGGGGCTTCCGTTCTTC.

V usage is TRBV27 and J usage is TRBJ1-6, with 7 positions matching TRBD1. The CDR3 length is 14 residues. Per the germline V gene, CDR1 is MNHEY and CDR2 is SMNVEV (reference sequence). V shed 3 bases and J 6 bases; nucleotides not matched to a gene: 2. The CDR3 is CASSLTGSNSPLHF. CDR3 DNA sequence: TGTGCCAGCAGTTTGACAGGGTCTAATTCACCCCTCCACTTT.

The CDR3 here is CASSLALAGEDTQYF. In nucleotides, the CDR3 is TGTGCCAGCAGCTTAGCGCTAGCGGGGGAGGATACGCAGTATTTT. The chain links TRBV7-9 to TRBJ2-3; TRBD2 matches 10 bases. Germline CDR1 SEHNR, CDR2 FQNEAQ (reference sequence). This CDR3 has 15 amino acids. Unmatched junction bases numbered 3, after V lost 0 bases and J lost 6 bases.

The rearrangement uses TRBV12-5 and TRBJ2-1; D might be TRBD1 (5 bases). V was clipped by 5 bases and J by 2 bases, with 10 bases between them. Germline CDR1 is LGHNT and CDR2 is FRNRAP. The CDR3 length is 14 residues. CDR3 DNA: TGTGCTAGTGGTCTAGGGGAACCCTACAATGAGCAGTTCTTC. The encoded protein is CASGLGEPYNEQFF.

This clone was found once. This rearrangement joins TRBV6-6 to TRBJ2-5; D may match TRBD1 or TRBD2 (5 bases each). Trimming took 8 bases from V and 3 from J, leaving 13 bases between them. Germline values: CDR1 MNHNY, CDR2 SVGAGI (reference sequence). There are 13 residues in the CDR3. In DNA form, the CDR3 reads TGTGCCAGCCGGGACCCCGGGGAAGAGACCCAGTACTTC. Residues: CASRDPGEETQYF.

A note on this clone: The same CDR3 arises from other DNA sequences in this sample as well. The CDR3 loop is CSVGTGSSYEQYF. DNA of the CDR3: TGCAGCGTGGGGACAGGGAGCTCCTACGAGCAGTACTTC. The chain has TRBV29-1 and TRBJ2-7; TRBD1 matches at 9 bases. The germline gives CDR1 SQVTM, CDR2 ANQGSEA. This CDR3 spans 13 amino acids. After removal of 6 bases from V and 0 bases from J, the junction contained 3 bases not matched to a gene.

This clone turned up a few times. V is TRBV11-2 and J is TRBJ2-5; 7 bases are a match to TRBD1. V lost 1 base to trimming and J lost 2 bases; unmatched junction nucleotides: 4. Looked up from germline, CDR1 is SGHAT and CDR2 is FQNNGV. The CDR3 has 15 residues. Written as DNA, the CDR3 is TGTGCCAGCAGCTTAGGACGGGACAGTCAAGAGACCCAGTACTTC. Its protein is CASSLGRDSQETQYF.

In its sample, this clone was seen once. This rearrangement joins TRBV19 to TRBJ1-2; 9 bases map to TRBD1. Germline assignment: CDR1 LNHDA and CDR2 SQIVND (reference sequence). The CDR3 is 15 amino acids. V shed 3 bases, J shed 3 bases, and the junction held 5 bases outside the gene matches. The CDR3 region has the DNA TGTGCCAGTAGTATCGGGGACAGGGAGGACTATGGCTACACCTTC. Its translation is CASSIGDREDYGYTF.

V and J are TRBV6-5 and TRBJ2-3; the D gene is possibly TRBD1 (6 bases). Germline V gene sequence: CDR1 MNHEY, CDR2 SVGAGI. The CDR3 contains 15 residues. With 0 bases removed from V and 4 bases from J, the gap between germline ends came to 11 bases. The CDR3 bases are TGTGCCAGCAGTTACTCCTCAGGGGTCTCAGATACGCAGTATTTT. This translates into CASSYSSGVSDTQYF.

As for this clone: This CDR3 is also generated by other DNA sequences in the sample. The chain employs TRBV6-5 and TRBJ2-4; D may match TRBD1 or TRBD2 (5 bases each). This CDR3 has 14 residues. The germline V gene encodes CDR1 MNHEY and CDR2 SVGAGI. V was shortened by 2 bases and J by 0 bases, with 5 bases between the two germline ends. The DNA of the CDR3 is TGTGCCAGCAGTTACGGGGGAGCCAAAAACATTCAGTACTTC. This codes for CASSYGGAKNIQYF.

V usage is TRBV7-2 and J usage is TRBJ1-1; 8 bases match TRBD1. The V gene end was trimmed by 5 bases and the J gene end by 2 bases; junction bases not matched to a gene: 7. This CDR3 has 15 amino acids. In germline, CDR1 is SGHTA, CDR2 FQGNSA. CDR3 region: CASSTQGAVNTEAFF. CDR3 DNA: TGTGCCAGCAGCACCCAGGGGGCAGTTAACACTGAAGCTTTCTTT.

The V gene is TRBV27, the J gene TRBJ1-2; 11 nucleotides match TRBD1. Per the germline V gene, CDR1 is MNHEY and CDR2 is SMNVEV (reference sequence). V trimming: 2 bases; J trimming: 8 bases; junction bases outside the gene matches: 4. The CDR3 spans 14 residues. The CDR3 reads CASSLGQGARGYTF. CDR3 nucleotide sequence: TGTGCCAGCAGTTTAGGACAGGGGGCGCGGGGCTACACCTTC.

The chain recombines TRBV6-4 with TRBJ2-1; 9 nucleotides line up with TRBD2. Germline V gene sequence: CDR1 MRHNA, CDR2 SNTAGT. The length of the CDR3 is 16 residues. The ends lost 0 bases at V and 4 bases at J; junction bases unmatched: 4. CDR3 in amino acids: CASSDSGGGEYNEQFF. CDR3 nucleotide sequence: TGTGCCAGCAGTGACTCAGGCGGGGGGGAATACAATGAGCAGTTCTTC.

The V call is TRBV4-1, the J call TRBJ1-2; D uncertain. CDR1 and CDR2 (germline): MGHRA, YSYEKL. The CDR3 covers 13 residues. Trimming took off 3 bases at V and 12 bases at J, with 17 bases between the two ends. The CDR3 DNA is TGCGCCAGCAGCCATGGAGGACGGGTTGGGAACACCTTC. Amino acids: CASSHGGRVGNTF.

The gene calls are TRBV7-9 and TRBJ1-2; weak D call: TRBD1 (5 bases). The CDR3 totals 15 residues. Looked up from germline, CDR1 is SEHNR and CDR2 is FQNEAQ (reference sequence). With 0 bases removed from V and 4 bases from J, the gap between germline ends came to 12 bases. The CDR3 DNA reads TGTGCCAGCAGCTTAGCAGGGGCGGTGATCTATGGCTACACCTTC. Protein: CASSLAGAVIYGYTF. Full variable domain (outside the CDR3, taken from reference TRBV7-9 and TRBJ1-2): DTGVSQNPRHKITKRGQNVTFRCDPISEHNRLYWYRQTLGQGPEFLTYFQNEAQLEKSRLLSDRFSAERPKGSFSTLEIQRTEQGDSAMYLCASSLAGAVIYGYTFGSGTRLTVV.

The rearrangement links TRBV7-2 to TRBJ2-7; maybe TRBD1 (5 bases). Trimming stripped 1 base from V and 2 bases from J, with 9 bases between. Germline assignment: CDR1 SGHTA and CDR2 FQGNSA. This CDR3 region has 14 residues. CDR3 loop: CASSLGQGTYEQYF. For the CDR3, the DNA is TGTGCCAGCAGCTTAGGTCAGGGTACCTACGAGCAGTACTTC.

V and J are TRBV19 and TRBJ1-5; the D gene is possibly TRBD1 (6 bases). Trimming shortened V by 10 bases and J by 5 bases, and 18 bases separated the two germline ends. Germline CDR1 is LNHDA and CDR2 is SQIVND (reference sequence). CDR3 length: 14 residues. The CDR3, as DNA: TGTGCCACGACAGGATCCAGCGGGGATCAGCCCCAGCATTTT. The encoded protein is CATTGSSGDQPQHF.

A few counts support this clone. The gene calls are TRBV7-9 and TRBJ1-1; D possibly corresponds to TRBD1 (5 bases). With 0 bases removed from V and 5 bases from J, the gap between germline ends came to 13 bases. The CDR3 sequence is 15 residues long. Germline CDR1 is SEHNR and CDR2 is FQNEAQ (reference sequence). In DNA form, the CDR3 reads TGTGCCAGCAGCTTAGCGGCAGGGCGGGAGACTGAAGCTTTCTTT. Protein sequence: CASSLAAGRETEAFF.

V is TRBV4-1 and J is TRBJ2-7; no definite D call. There are 13 residues in the CDR3. V gave up 1 base and J gave up 5 bases, with 9 bases separating them. The germline CDR1 and CDR2 sequences are MGHRA and YSYEKL. The CDR3 coding sequence is TGCGCCAGCAGCCAAGGGGTCAACAACGAGCAGTACTTC. It codes for CASSQGVNNEQYF.

The rearrangement links TRBV23-1 to TRBJ2-5; D ambiguous. TRBV23-1 is an open reading frame, and its role is uncertain. The CDR3 has 16 residues. V was trimmed by 2 bases and J by 5 bases, leaving 18 bases between them. CDR3 DNA: TGCGCCAGCAGTCAAGGGATTCCTTTGCTCTGGGAGACCCAGTACTTC. Protein product: CASSQGIPLLWETQYF.

This clone was detected only a few times. The chain recombines TRBV19 with TRBJ2-1; unclear D gene. The CDR3 covers 13 residues. V was shortened by 0 bases and J by 5 bases, with 5 bases between the two germline ends. Germline lookup yields CDR1 LNHDA and CDR2 SQIVND (reference sequence). Here the CDR3 reads CASSIDEDNEQFF. The CDR3, as DNA: TGTGCCAGTAGTATAGACGAAGACAATGAGCAGTTCTTC.

The chain is built from TRBV9 and TRBJ2-3; D gene ambiguous. Germline CDR1 SGDLS, CDR2 YYNGEE. CDR3 length: 14 amino acids. V dropped 3 bases and J dropped 4 bases, with 12 bases sitting between them. The CDR3 DNA is TGTGCCAGCAGCGCGGAGCACACTTCAGATACGCAGTATTTT. It yields the protein CASSAEHTSDTQYF.

This chain connects TRBV27 to TRBJ1-5; D unresolved. Germline V gene data show CDR1 as MNHEY and CDR2 as SMNVEV (reference sequence). The CDR3 extends over 16 amino acids. Trimming removed 4 bases from V and 0 bases from J, with 13 bases in between. The CDR3 protein is CASSSHPDGSNQPQHF. Here the CDR3 DNA reads TGTGCCAGCAGTTCCCACCCGGACGGTAGCAATCAGCCCCAGCATTTT.

Worth noting for this clone: Other DNA sequences in the sample encode the same CDR3. The J gene is TRBJ2-7, the V gene TRBV10-2; no clear D. The CDR3 has 11 residues. V dropped 2 bases and J dropped 3 bases, with 2 bases sitting between them. Looked up from germline, CDR1 is WSHSY and CDR2 is SAAADI. This chain's CDR3 is CASSEGYEQYF. The CDR3 nucleotides are TGCGCCAGCAGTGAGGGCTACGAGCAGTACTTC.

This chain links TRBV30 with TRBJ1-1, with D maybe TRBD1 (5 bases). The CDR3 runs to 13 residues. V lost 3 bases to trimming and J lost 1 base, with 9 bases between them. Germline V lookup: CDR1 GTSNPN, CDR2 SVGIG (reference sequence). This CDR3 reads CAWRGEGNTEAFF. The CDR3 DNA follows: TGTGCCTGGAGAGGGGAGGGGAACACTGAAGCTTTCTTT.

This clone was counted a single time. CDR3 in DNA: TGTGCCAGCAGCCCATCGACAGGAGGGATCTACGAGCAGTACTTC. As protein: CASSPSTGGIYEQYF. The gene calls are TRBV13 and TRBJ2-7; D is tentatively TRBD1 or TRBD2 (6 bases each). Trimming stripped 5 bases from V and 3 bases from J, with 17 bases between. The CDR3 contains 15 residues. Germline CDR1 and CDR2: PRHDT and FYEKMQ (reference sequence).

The rearrangement links TRBV5-1 to TRBJ2-7, with 7 bases identical to TRBD1. The CDR3 runs 14 residues. From germline, CDR1 is SGHRS and CDR2 YFSETQ. J was trimmed by 3 bases and V by 4 bases; bases with no gene match: 7. Here the CDR3 DNA reads TGCGCCAGCAGCATTAGGGGGCCTGACTACGAGCAGTACTTC. It is translated as CASSIRGPDYEQYF.

The chain links TRBV4-1 to TRBJ2-5; either TRBD1 or TRBD2 may supply D (5 bases each). Trimming removed 3 bases from V and 0 bases from J, with 14 bases in between. Germline assignment: CDR1 MGHRA and CDR2 YSYEKL. The CDR3 consists of 16 residues. DNA of the CDR3: TGCGCCAGCAGCCAGGGGACGAATCGATACCAAGAGACCCAGTACTTC. It is translated as CASSQGTNRYQETQYF.

This chain joins TRBV27 and TRBJ1-6; D call uncertain. The CDR3 is made up of 15 amino acids. Trimming took off 6 bases at V and 13 bases at J, with 22 bases between the two ends. Germline lookup yields CDR1 MNHEY and CDR2 SMNVEV (reference sequence). The CDR3 DNA reads as TGTGCCAGCAGCCCCGGTCTGGGCATTTTTGGGCCCCTCCACTTT. It encodes CASSPGLGIFGPLHF.